This T cell receptor beta chain was recorded in a study of naive and memory T cell subsets. Treatment noted: skin biopsy from PPD injection site in Mantoux-positive individual. Unsorted total RNA, about 1 to 1,100 ng, was DNase treated before reverse transcription. Tuberculin skin test biopsies were taken where PPD was injected in Mantoux-positive people. Reverse transcription of blood and skin TCR RNA was primed at alpha and beta constant regions. Ligated cDNA underwent four rounds of PCR with nested alpha and beta constant region primers and SP2. TCRdb re-called the UMI-ligation and nested PCR reads through MiXCR, storing one row per CDR3 protein. The sample shows under 20,000 distinct CDR3 sequences, 8% to 10% of them seen only once. Per the germline V gene, CDR1 is SGHVS and CDR2 is FQNEAQ. This CDR3 has 15 amino acids. Trimming pared 4 bases from V and 3 bases from J, leaving 16 bases between.

The clonotype comes from an adult in good health. The chain couples TRBV7-8 to TRBJ2-7; D may be TRBD1 (6 bases). Sequencing used skin, obtained from a tuberculin skin test site. This CDR3 is CASSYRWGLVYEQYF. CDR3 coding DNA: TGTGCCAGCAGCTATCGCTGGGGGCTAGTCTACGAGCAGTACTTC.